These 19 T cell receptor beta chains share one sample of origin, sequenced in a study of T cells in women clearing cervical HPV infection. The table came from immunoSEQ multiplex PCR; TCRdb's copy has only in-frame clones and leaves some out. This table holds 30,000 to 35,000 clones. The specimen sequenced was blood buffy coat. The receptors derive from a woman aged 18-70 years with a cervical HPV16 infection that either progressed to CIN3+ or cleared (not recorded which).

CDR3 in amino acids: CASSPRAGTGYNEQFF. The DNA read from the CDR3 is TGTGCCAGCAGCCCGAGAGCGGGTACTGGCTACAATGAG. The chain uses TRBV7-8 and TRBJ2-1; tentatively, D is TRBD2 (6 bases). The read comes to an end 3 residues before the CDR3 does, leaving the germline J gene to fill in the end. V was pared by 5 bases and J by 3 bases, with 17 bases between. This CDR3 contains 16 residues. The germline V gene has CDR1 SGHVS and CDR2 FQNEAQ.

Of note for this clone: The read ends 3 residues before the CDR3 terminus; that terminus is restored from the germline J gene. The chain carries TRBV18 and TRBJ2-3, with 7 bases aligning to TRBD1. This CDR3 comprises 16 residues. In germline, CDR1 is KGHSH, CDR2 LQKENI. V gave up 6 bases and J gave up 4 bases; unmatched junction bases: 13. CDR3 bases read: TGTGCCAGCTCCCACCGTTCGACAGGGTATCCAGATACG. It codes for CASSHRSTGYPDT. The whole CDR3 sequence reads CASSHRSTGYPDTQYF.

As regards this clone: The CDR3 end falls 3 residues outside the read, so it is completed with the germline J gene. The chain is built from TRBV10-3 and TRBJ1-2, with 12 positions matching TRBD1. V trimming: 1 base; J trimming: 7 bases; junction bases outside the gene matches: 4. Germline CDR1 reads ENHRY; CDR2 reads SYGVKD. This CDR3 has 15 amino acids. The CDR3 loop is CAISELGTGGSGYTF. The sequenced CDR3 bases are TGTGCCATCAGTGAGTTGGGGACAGGGGGCTCTGGC.

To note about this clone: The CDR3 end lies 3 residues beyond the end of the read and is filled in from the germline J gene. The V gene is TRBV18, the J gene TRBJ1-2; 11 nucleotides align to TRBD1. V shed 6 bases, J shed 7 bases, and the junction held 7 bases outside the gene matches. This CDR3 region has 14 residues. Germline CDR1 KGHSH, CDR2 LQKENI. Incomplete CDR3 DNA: TGTGCCAGCTCCCCAGGACAGGGGGCGTCTGGC. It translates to CASSPGQGASG. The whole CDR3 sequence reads CASSPGQGASGYTF.

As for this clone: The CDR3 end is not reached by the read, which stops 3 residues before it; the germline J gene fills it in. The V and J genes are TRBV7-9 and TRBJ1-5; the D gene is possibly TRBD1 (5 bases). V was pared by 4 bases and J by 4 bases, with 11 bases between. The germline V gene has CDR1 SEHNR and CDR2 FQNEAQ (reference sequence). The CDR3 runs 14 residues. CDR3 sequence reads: CASSSPGGNQPQHF. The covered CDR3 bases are TGTGCCAGCAGCTCTCCCGGGGGGAATCAGCCC.

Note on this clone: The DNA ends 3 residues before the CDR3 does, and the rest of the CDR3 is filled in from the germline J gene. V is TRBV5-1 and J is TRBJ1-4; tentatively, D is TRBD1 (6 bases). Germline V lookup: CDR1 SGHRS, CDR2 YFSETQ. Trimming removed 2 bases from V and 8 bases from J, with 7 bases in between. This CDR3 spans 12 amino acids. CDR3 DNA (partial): TGCGCCAGCAGCTTTACAGGGGAAAAA. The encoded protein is CASSFTGEK. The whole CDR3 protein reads CASSFTGEKLFF. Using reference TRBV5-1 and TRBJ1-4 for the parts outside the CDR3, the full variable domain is KAGVTQTPRYLIKTRGQQVTLSCSPISGHRSVSWYQQTPGQGLQFLFEYFSETQRNKGNFPGRFSGRQFSNSRSEMNVSTLELGDSALYLCASSFTGEKLFFGSGTQLSVL.

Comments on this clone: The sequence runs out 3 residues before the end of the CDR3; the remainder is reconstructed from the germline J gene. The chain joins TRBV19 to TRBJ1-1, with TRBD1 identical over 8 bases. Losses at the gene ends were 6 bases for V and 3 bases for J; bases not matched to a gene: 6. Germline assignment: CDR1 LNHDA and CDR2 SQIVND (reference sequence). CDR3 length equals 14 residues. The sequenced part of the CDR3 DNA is TGTGCCAGTAGCCGTACAGGGGGGGACACTGAA. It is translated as CASSRTGGDTE. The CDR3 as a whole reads CASSRTGGDTEAFF.

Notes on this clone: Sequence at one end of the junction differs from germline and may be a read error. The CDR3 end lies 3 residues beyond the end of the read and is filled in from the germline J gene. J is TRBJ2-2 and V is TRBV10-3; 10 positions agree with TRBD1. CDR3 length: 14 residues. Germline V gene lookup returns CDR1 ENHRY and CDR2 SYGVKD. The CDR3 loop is CATRGQGTAGGLFF. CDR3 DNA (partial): TGTGCCACCCGGGGACAGGGGACTGCCGGGGGG.

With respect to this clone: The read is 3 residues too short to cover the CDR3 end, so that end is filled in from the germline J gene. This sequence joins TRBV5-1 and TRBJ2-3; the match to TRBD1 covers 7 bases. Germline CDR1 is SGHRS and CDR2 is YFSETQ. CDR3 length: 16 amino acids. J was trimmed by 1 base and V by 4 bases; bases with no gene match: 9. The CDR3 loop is CASSIDDRAGTDTQYF. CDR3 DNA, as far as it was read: TGCGCCAGCAGCATAGACGACAGGGCGGGCACAGATACG.

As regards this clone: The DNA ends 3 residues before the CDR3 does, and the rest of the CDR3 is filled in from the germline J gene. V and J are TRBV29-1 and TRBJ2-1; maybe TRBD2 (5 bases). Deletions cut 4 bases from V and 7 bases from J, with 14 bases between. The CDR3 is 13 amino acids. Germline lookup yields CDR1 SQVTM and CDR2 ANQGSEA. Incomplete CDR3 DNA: TGCAGCGTTGGGGCAGGAACGGGGAATGAG. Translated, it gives CSVGAGTGNE. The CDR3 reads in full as CSVGAGTGNEQFF.

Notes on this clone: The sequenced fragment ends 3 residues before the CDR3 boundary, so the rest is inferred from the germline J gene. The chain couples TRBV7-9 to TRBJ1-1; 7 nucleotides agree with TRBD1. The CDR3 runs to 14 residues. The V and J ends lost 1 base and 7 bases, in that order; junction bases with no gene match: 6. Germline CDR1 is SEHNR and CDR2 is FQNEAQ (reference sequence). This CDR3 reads CASSLGTGGFEAFF. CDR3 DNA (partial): TGTGCCAGCAGCTTAGGGACAGGAGGCTTTGAA.

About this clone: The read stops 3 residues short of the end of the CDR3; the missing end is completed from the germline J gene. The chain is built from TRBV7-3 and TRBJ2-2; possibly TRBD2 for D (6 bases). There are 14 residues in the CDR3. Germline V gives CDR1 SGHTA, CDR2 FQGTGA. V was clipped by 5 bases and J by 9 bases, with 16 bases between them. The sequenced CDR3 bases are TGTGCCAGCAGCCGCGGGACTCGACCCCGGGAG. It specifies CASSRGTRPRE. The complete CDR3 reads CASSRGTRPRELFF.

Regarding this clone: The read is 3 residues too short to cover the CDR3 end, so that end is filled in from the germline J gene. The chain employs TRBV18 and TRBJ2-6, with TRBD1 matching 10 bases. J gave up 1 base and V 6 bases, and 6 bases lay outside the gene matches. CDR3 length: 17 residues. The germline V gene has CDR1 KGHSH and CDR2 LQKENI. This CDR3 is CASSQGQGSSGANVLTF. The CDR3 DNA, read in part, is TGTGCCAGCTCCCAGGGACAGGGGTCATCTGGGGCCAACGTC.

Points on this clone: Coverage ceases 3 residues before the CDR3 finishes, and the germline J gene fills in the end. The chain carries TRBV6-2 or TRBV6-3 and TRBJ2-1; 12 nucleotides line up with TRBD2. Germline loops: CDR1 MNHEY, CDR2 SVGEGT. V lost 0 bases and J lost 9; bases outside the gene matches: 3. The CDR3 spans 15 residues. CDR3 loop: CASSYSLAGGVEQFF. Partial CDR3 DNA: TGTGCCAGCAGTTACTCACTAGCGGGGGGAGTTGAG.

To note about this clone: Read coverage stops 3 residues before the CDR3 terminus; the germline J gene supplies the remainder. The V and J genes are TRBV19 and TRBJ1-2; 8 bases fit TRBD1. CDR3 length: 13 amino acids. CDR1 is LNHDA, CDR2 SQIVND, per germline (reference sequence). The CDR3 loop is CASSYRDRSGYTF. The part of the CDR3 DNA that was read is TGTGCCAGCAGTTACCGGGACAGGTCGGGC.

The chain's CDR3 is CASSPRQYNEQFF. Partial CDR3 DNA: TGTGCCAGCAGCCCTCGACAGTACAATGAG. The rearrangement joins TRBV9 to TRBJ2-1, with a tentative D call TRBD1 (5 bases). Read coverage stops 3 residues before the CDR3 terminus; the germline J gene supplies the remainder. With 4 bases removed from V and 4 bases from J, the gap between germline ends came to 9 bases. This CDR3 is 13 amino acids long. CDR1 is SGDLS and CDR2 is YYNGEE in the germline V gene. Together with reference TRBV9 and TRBJ2-1, the CDR3 gives the full variable domain: DSGVTQTPKHLITATGQRVTLRCSPRSGDLSVYWYQQSLDQGLQFLIQYYNGEERAKGNILERFSAQQFPDLHSELNLSSLELGDSALYFCASSPRQYNEQFFGPGTRLTVL.

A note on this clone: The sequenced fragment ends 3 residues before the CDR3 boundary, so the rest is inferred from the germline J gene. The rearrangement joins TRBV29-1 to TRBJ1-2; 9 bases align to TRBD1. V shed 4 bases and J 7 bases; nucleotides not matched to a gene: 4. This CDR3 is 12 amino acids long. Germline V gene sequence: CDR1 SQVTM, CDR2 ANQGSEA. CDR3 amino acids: CSVVGTGSGYTF. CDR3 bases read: TGCAGCGTTGTAGGGACAGGGAGTGGC.

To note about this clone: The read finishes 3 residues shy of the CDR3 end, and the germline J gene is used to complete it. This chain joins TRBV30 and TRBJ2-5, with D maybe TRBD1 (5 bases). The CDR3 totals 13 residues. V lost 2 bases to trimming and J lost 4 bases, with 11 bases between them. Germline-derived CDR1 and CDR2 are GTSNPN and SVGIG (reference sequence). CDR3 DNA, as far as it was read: TGTGCCTGGAGTTTCAGGGTGGGAGAGACC. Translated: CAWSFRVGET. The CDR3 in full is CAWSFRVGETQYF.

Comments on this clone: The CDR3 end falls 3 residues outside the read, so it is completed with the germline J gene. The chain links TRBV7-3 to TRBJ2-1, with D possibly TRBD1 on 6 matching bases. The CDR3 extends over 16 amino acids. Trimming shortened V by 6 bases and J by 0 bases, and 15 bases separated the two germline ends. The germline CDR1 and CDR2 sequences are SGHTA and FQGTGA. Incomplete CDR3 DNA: TGTGCCAGCAGGCCAGGGGCCCACAGCTCCTACAATGAG. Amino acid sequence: CASRPGAHSSYNE. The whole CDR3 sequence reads CASRPGAHSSYNEQFF.